This paragraph covers one TCR beta chain sequence. The sample comes from a study of blood T cell repertoires in COVID-19. Turning to the study itself: Samples taken during acute and convalescent COVID-19 were collected in the United States, Italy and Spain.

Original processing methods: Counts of nucleated cells, estimated from reference gene primer amplification, were obtained. Profiled with immunoSEQ multiplex PCR; TCRdb holds only in-frame clones, not every one. The V and J calls and clone size come from that table; D and trimming were worked out from the DNA. The data hold more than 300,000 clones, with 87% observed a single time. This CDR3 contains 15 residues. CDR1 SEHNR and CDR2 FQNEAQ come from the germline V gene (reference sequence). V was clipped by 0 bases and J by 4 bases, with 12 bases between them. Ages ranged from about 18 to 89 years, with residence in some 25 US areas.

Specimen: PBMCs or T cells enriched from blood (not recorded which). This receptor was taken from a woman in her 30s who had recovered from COVID-19. The chain links TRBV7-9 to TRBJ1-2; tentatively, D is TRBD1 (5 bases). CDR3 nucleotide sequence: TGTGCCAGCAGCTTAGCAGGGGCCCTTAGCTATGGCTACACCTTC. Translation: CASSLAGALSYGYTF.